Below, 30 T cell receptor beta chains from the same sample are listed, as sequenced in a study of blood T cell repertoires in COVID-19. Some clones are missing from TCRdb's copy, which holds only in-frame ones; the method was immunoSEQ multiplex PCR. This table holds under 300,000 clones, approximately 90% found once. Sequencing input: PBMCs or T cells enriched from blood (not recorded which). These TCRs come from a woman aged 45-65 years who had recovered from COVID-19.

The chain employs TRBV27 and TRBJ2-2; D may be TRBD2 (5 bases). CDR3 size: 13 residues. Germline loops: CDR1 MNHEY, CDR2 SMNVEV (reference sequence). Trimming shortened V by 4 bases and J by 6 bases, and 9 bases separated the two germline ends. CDR3 loop: CASSSLGPGELFF. CDR3 coding DNA: TGTGCCAGCAGTTCACTAGGTCCCGGGGAGCTGTTTTTT.

The chain recombines TRBV4-1 with TRBJ1-2; D remains unclear. The CDR3 totals 15 residues. V was pared by 0 bases and J by 1 base, with 9 bases between. The germline CDR1 and CDR2 sequences are MGHRA and YSYEKL. The CDR3 sequence is CASSQDPAINYGYTF. The CDR3 nucleotides are TGCGCCAGCAGCCAAGATCCCGCGATTAACTATGGCTACACCTTC.

This chain connects TRBV19 to TRBJ1-1, with a possible D match to TRBD1 (5 bases). The CDR3 totals 18 residues. V gave up 9 bases and J gave up 0 bases, with 26 bases separating them. Germline V gene data show CDR1 as LNHDA and CDR2 as SQIVND (reference sequence). The CDR3, as DNA: TGTGCCAGCAGTCGGTACGGGGGGATCCTGGGAATGAACACTGAAGCTTTCTTT. Residues: CASSRYGGILGMNTEAFF.

The chain is built from TRBV19 and TRBJ1-6; D is perhaps TRBD1 (5 bases). V was clipped by 1 base and J by 0 bases, with 19 bases between them. The CDR3 extends over 20 amino acids. The V gene's germline CDR1 is LNHDA and CDR2 SQIVND (reference sequence). The CDR3 protein is CASSIVRTPGISSYNSPLHF. CDR3 nucleotides: TGTGCCAGTAGTATAGTGAGGACACCAGGAATCAGCTCCTATAATTCACCCCTCCACTTT.

The chain uses TRBV9 and TRBJ2-1; 7 nucleotides match TRBD2. This CDR3 contains 14 residues. CDR1 and CDR2 from the germline V gene are SGDLS and YYNGEE. The V gene end was trimmed by 3 bases and the J gene end by 5 bases; junction bases not matched to a gene: 5. The CDR3 sequence is CASSASGRNNEQFF. DNA for the CDR3: TGTGCCAGCAGCGCTAGCGGTCGTAACAATGAGCAGTTCTTC. The variable domain in full, completed from reference TRBV9 and TRBJ2-1, reads DSGVTQTPKHLITATGQRVTLRCSPRSGDLSVYWYQQSLDQGLQFLIQYYNGEERAKGNILERFSAQQFPDLHSELNLSSLELGDSALYFCASSASGRNNEQFFGPGTRLTVL.

DNA of the CDR3: TGTGCCAGCAGTGTGGGGACAGGTACATATAGCAATCAGCCCCAGCATTTT. Translated: CASSVGTGTYSNQPQHF. The chain couples TRBV6-2 or TRBV6-3 to TRBJ1-5, with TRBD1 matching 8 bases. This CDR3 comprises 17 residues. With 5 bases clipped from V and 0 bases from J, the junction kept 9 bases outside the gene matches. Germline V gene lookup returns CDR1 MNHEY and CDR2 SVGEGT.

The chain is built from TRBV2 and TRBJ1-2; D might be TRBD1 (6 bases). V lost 6 bases and J lost 4, with 21 bases in between. The CDR3 is made up of 16 amino acids. Germline CDR1 reads SNHLY; CDR2 reads FYNNEI. The CDR3: CASRDQGHPLSYGYTF. The CDR3 DNA reads TGTGCCAGCAGGGACCAGGGACATCCCTTGTCCTATGGCTACACCTTC.

The chain couples TRBV4-1 to TRBJ2-6; TRBD1 aligns across 7 bases. V was clipped by 4 bases and J by 3 bases; unmatched bases: 9. The CDR3 runs 17 residues. Looked up from germline, CDR1 is MGHRA and CDR2 is YSYEKL. CDR3 region: CASSRRTGDSGANVLTF. In DNA form, the CDR3 reads TGCGCCAGCAGCCGCCGAACAGGGGACAGTGGGGCCAACGTCCTGACTTTC.

The J gene is TRBJ1-6, the V gene TRBV6-1; D unresolved. CDR3 length equals 17 residues. Deletions cut 3 bases from V and 0 bases from J, with 12 bases between. Per the germline V gene, CDR1 is MNHNS and CDR2 is SASEGT. The CDR3 DNA follows: TGTGCCAGCAGTGAGGTGTCGGGGAGCTCCTATAATTCACCCCTCCACTTT. Protein sequence: CASSEVSGSSYNSPLHF.

This clone was seen just once. CDR3 DNA: TGTGCCAGCACCACCCAGTTCGGGGTTCAGTACTTC. Translated: CASTTQFGVQYF. This sequence joins TRBV28 and TRBJ2-7, with D possibly TRBD2 on 5 matching bases. This CDR3 comprises 12 residues. Germline values: CDR1 MDHEN, CDR2 SYDVKM. V shed 7 bases and J shed 10 bases, with 17 bases lying between them.

This clone was detected once. The chain is built from TRBV28 and TRBJ1-3; D perhaps matches TRBD1 (6 bases). The CDR3 consists of 14 residues. Between the trimmed V and J ends, which lost 5 bases and 3 bases, there was a span of 11 bases. Germline CDR1 is MDHEN and CDR2 is SYDVKM. CDR3 in DNA: TGTGCCAGCAGTCGAAGGGGGATTGGAAACACCATATATTTT. Protein: CASSRRGIGNTIYF. Drawing the rest from reference TRBV28 and TRBJ1-3, the complete variable domain is DVKVTQSSRYLVKRTGEKVFLECVQDMDHENMFWYRQDPGLGLRLIYFSYDVKMKEKGDIPEGYSVSREKKERFSLILESASTNQTSMYLCASSRRGIGNTIYFGEGSWLTVV.

The J gene is TRBJ2-2, the V gene TRBV2; 7 bases line up with TRBD1. Germline-derived CDR1 and CDR2 are SNHLY and FYNNEI. V shed 6 bases, J shed 1 base, and the junction held 17 bases outside the gene matches. The CDR3 is 19 residues long. The CDR3 DNA is TGTGCCAGCAGGCACCGAACCGACAGGGTGGGTGTGAACACCGGGGAGCTGTTTTTT. It encodes CASRHRTDRVGVNTGELFF.

The V gene is TRBV7-2, the J gene TRBJ1-4; no definite D call. Germline lookup yields CDR1 SGHTA and CDR2 FQGNSA. The CDR3 runs to 14 residues. V lost 3 bases, J lost 3 bases, and 8 bases lay in between. CDR3 sequence reads: CASSFRGANEKLFF. The CDR3 DNA follows: TGTGCCAGCAGCTTTCGGGGAGCTAATGAAAAACTGTTTTTT. The whole variable domain, filled in from reference TRBV7-2 and TRBJ1-4, reads GAGVSQSPSNKVTEKGKDVELRCDPISGHTALYWYRQSLGQGLEFLIYFQGNSAPDKSGLPSDRFSAERTGGSVSTLTIQRTQQEDSAVYLCASSFRGANEKLFFGSGTQLSVL.

J is TRBJ1-1 and V is TRBV7-2, with D possibly matching TRBD1 (5 bases). The CDR3 contains 14 residues. The germline V and J ends were trimmed by 6 bases and 1 base, with 12 bases remaining between them. Germline CDR1 and CDR2: SGHTA and FQGNSA. The CDR3 loop is CASRVRGSNTEAFF. The CDR3 coding sequence is TGTGCCAGCAGAGTAAGGGGTTCGAACACTGAAGCTTTCTTT.

In its sample, this clone was seen once. J is TRBJ1-4 and V is TRBV25-1; D gene unclear. Trimming took 5 bases from V and 13 from J, leaving 20 bases between them. Germline CDR1 is MGHDK and CDR2 is SYGVNS. The length of the CDR3 is 14 residues. CDR3 loop: CASSSTAGVGRLFF. DNA for the CDR3: TGTGCCAGCAGTTCCACCGCCGGTGTGGGGAGACTGTTTTTT. The whole variable domain, filled in from reference TRBV25-1 and TRBJ1-4, reads EADIYQTPRYLVIGTGKKITLECSQTMGHDKMYWYQQDPGMELHLIHYSYGVNSTEKGDLSSESTVSRIRTEHFPLTLESARPSHTSQYLCASSSTAGVGRLFFGSGTQLSVL.

V is TRBV7-2 and J is TRBJ1-2; 8 nucleotides match TRBD1. The CDR3 is 14 amino acids. Germline lookup yields CDR1 SGHTA and CDR2 FQGNSA. The trim removed 3 bases at V and 2 bases at J, leaving 2 bases unmatched. The CDR3: CASSFRTGNYGYTF. In DNA form, the CDR3 reads TGTGCCAGCAGCTTCAGGACAGGGAACTATGGCTACACCTTC.

The chain joins TRBV7-6 to TRBJ1-1; TRBD1 matches at 7 bases. The CDR3 is 15 residues long. Germline V gene lookup returns CDR1 SGHVS and CDR2 FNYEAQ. J lost 4 bases, V lost 4 bases, and 9 bases had no gene match. CDR3 in amino acids: CASSSRRGLGTEAFF. CDR3 DNA: TGTGCCAGCAGCTCCCGGAGGGGGCTGGGCACTGAAGCTTTCTTT. Complete variable domain (other parts from reference TRBV7-6 and TRBJ1-1): GAGVSQSPRYKVTKRGQDVALRCDPISGHVSLYWYRQALGQGPEFLTYFNYEAQQDKSGLPNDRFSAERPEGSISTLTIQRTEQRDSAMYRCASSSRRGLGTEAFFGQGTRLTVV.

V gene TRBV28 combines with J gene TRBJ1-5, with TRBD1 identical over 7 bases. CDR3 length: 15 residues. The ends lost 6 bases at V and 4 bases at J; junction bases unmatched: 9. CDR1 and CDR2 (germline): MDHEN, SYDVKM. CDR3 protein: CASRSQGRRNQPQHF. Written as DNA, the CDR3 is TGTGCCAGCAGATCACAGGGGCGTCGGAATCAGCCCCAGCATTTT.

This CDR3 reads CASSIGLSGRGSDTQYF. The DNA of the CDR3 is TGCGCCAGCAGCATCGGACTAAGCGGGAGAGGGTCAGATACGCAGTATTTT. The chain employs TRBV4-3 and TRBJ2-3; 8 nucleotides align to TRBD2. The J segment lost 4 bases and the V segment lost 5 bases, leaving 14 bases of the junction unmatched. CDR3 length equals 17 residues. Germline values: CDR1 LGHNA, CDR2 YSLEER.

This chain links TRBV23-1 with TRBJ1-1; 8 positions agree with TRBD1. TRBV23-1 is an ORF; its function is uncertain. The CDR3 spans 16 residues. V dropped 3 bases and J dropped 4; count of bases not matched to a gene: 10. CDR3 amino acids: CASSHPEQGVGTEAFF. The CDR3 DNA reads as TGCGCCAGCAGTCATCCCGAACAGGGGGTGGGCACTGAAGCTTTCTTT.

This clone was counted only a few times. V gene TRBV30 combines with J gene TRBJ1-6; D is unresolved. V lost 1 base, J lost 10 bases, and 11 bases lay in between. There are 13 residues in the CDR3. Germline values: CDR1 GTSNPN, CDR2 SVGIG (reference sequence). In DNA form, the CDR3 reads TGTGCCTGGAGTGGCCAATCGAGGTCACCCCTCCACTTT. Its translation is CAWSGQSRSPLHF.

The V call is TRBV28, the J call TRBJ1-1; the D gene is possibly TRBD1 (5 bases). The CDR3 runs to 14 residues. The V end was cut by 3 bases, the J end by 4 bases, with 12 bases between. Germline CDR1 reads MDHEN; CDR2 reads SYDVKM. The CDR3 region is CASSFGGRTTEAFF. The CDR3 nucleotides are TGTGCCAGCAGTTTTGGGGGGAGGACCACTGAAGCTTTCTTT. Looking up the rest from reference TRBV28 and TRBJ1-1 gives the full variable domain: DVKVTQSSRYLVKRTGEKVFLECVQDMDHENMFWYRQDPGLGLRLIYFSYDVKMKEKGDIPEGYSVSREKKERFSLILESASTNQTSMYLCASSFGGRTTEAFFGQGTRLTVV.

This chain links TRBV5-5 with TRBJ1-2, with D maybe TRBD1 (6 bases). Germline CDR1 and CDR2: SGHKS and YYEKEE (reference sequence). This CDR3 spans 13 amino acids. V was cut by 2 bases and J by 3 bases, with 8 bases left in between. CDR3 loop: CASSLGQHYGYTF. CDR3 in DNA: TGTGCCAGCAGCTTAGGACAGCACTATGGCTACACCTTC.

The V and J genes are TRBV10-3 and TRBJ2-1; the match to TRBD1 covers 10 bases. The CDR3 totals 15 residues. Looked up from germline, CDR1 is ENHRY and CDR2 is SYGVKD. The V segment lost 3 bases and the J segment 9 bases; nucleotides outside the gene matches: 8. The CDR3 region has the DNA TGTGCCATCAGTGATCGGGACAGGGGAACGGCTGAGCAGTTCTTC. This sequence encodes CAISDRDRGTAEQFF.

The rearrangement uses TRBV5-3 and TRBJ2-1, with TRBD2 identical over 11 bases. TRBV5-3 is an open reading frame whose function is uncertain. V dropped 7 bases and J dropped 8; count of bases not matched to a gene: 8. CDR3 length equals 14 residues. CDR3 nucleotide sequence: TGTGCCAGACGACTAGCGGGGACTCTCCATGAGCAGTTCTTC. This gives the protein CARRLAGTLHEQFF.

The chain uses TRBV18 and TRBJ1-2, with D uncertain. This CDR3 has 15 residues. The ends were cut back, 1 base at V and 4 bases at J, with 13 bases in the middle. In germline, CDR1 is KGHSH, CDR2 LQKENI. In DNA, the CDR3 is TGTGCCAGCTCACCACTCGACAATTCTCGCTATGGCTACACCTTC. It encodes CASSPLDNSRYGYTF.

This rearrangement joins TRBV28 to TRBJ1-2; D remains ambiguous. The CDR3 loop spans 12 amino acids. V was cut by 5 bases and J by 2 bases, with 6 bases left in between. Germline values: CDR1 MDHEN, CDR2 SYDVKM. CDR3 loop: CASSALNYGYTF. For the CDR3, the DNA is TGTGCCAGCAGTGCGCTAAACTATGGCTACACCTTC.

The CDR3 DNA is TGTGCCAGCAGCCAAGATTTAGGGGCTAGCGGGCTCAATGAGCAGTTCTTC. This sequence encodes CASSQDLGASGLNEQFF. The chain joins TRBV4-2 to TRBJ2-1; 8 nucleotides agree with TRBD2. This CDR3 contains 17 residues. The V and J ends lost 0 bases and 6 bases, in that order; junction bases with no gene match: 10. Germline V gene sequence: CDR1 LGHNA, CDR2 YNFKEQ.

This chain uses TRBV19 with TRBJ2-2, with TRBD1 as a possible D gene (7 bases). The germline V and J ends were trimmed by 5 bases and 0 bases, with 13 bases remaining between them. CDR3 size: 16 residues. Germline-derived CDR1 and CDR2 are LNHDA and SQIVND (reference sequence). This CDR3 reads CASSWVRGANTGELFF. The CDR3 bases are TGTGCCAGTAGTTGGGTCAGGGGGGCGAACACCGGGGAGCTGTTTTTT.

The genes are TRBV11-2 and TRBJ1-1; no clear D gene. Trimming took 0 bases from V and 1 from J, leaving 3 bases between them. Per the germline V gene, CDR1 is SGHAT and CDR2 is FQNNGV. There are 13 residues in the CDR3. The CDR3 here is CASSLEANTEAFF. CDR3 in DNA: TGTGCCAGCAGCTTAGAAGCGAACACTGAAGCTTTCTTT.